The 6 T cell receptor beta chains presented below share a single source sample, sequenced in a study of blood T cells in healthy people across ages. Through a sample-barcoded 5' primer and a J-beta primer mix, a second PCR was run for about 7 to 12 cycles. MiXCR, run by TCRdb on the 5' RACE reads, gives a single entry per CDR3 protein. The sample holds around 800,000 distinct CDR3 sequences, less than 70% seen once. The sequencing sample was made of blood. The origin of the receptors is a man aged 80 or over in good health.

This clonotype was counted only a few times. The V call is TRBV20-1, the J call TRBJ2-5; 8 bases match TRBD1. The J segment lost 4 bases and the V segment lost 1 base, leaving 5 bases of the junction unmatched. CDR3 length: 14 residues. From germline, CDR1 is DFQATT and CDR2 SNEGSKA (reference sequence). CDR3: CSARVTGGGETQYF. DNA for the CDR3: TGCAGTGCTAGAGTTACAGGGGGAGGAGAGACCCAGTACTTC.

This chain links TRBV29-1 with TRBJ1-2; possibly TRBD1 for D (5 bases). Trimming removed 3 bases at V and 4 bases at J, with 21 bases between. This CDR3 contains 16 residues. CDR1 is SQVTM and CDR2 is ANQGSEA in the germline V gene. Here the CDR3 reads CSVDTDTGSLGYGYTF. In DNA form, the CDR3 reads TGCAGCGTTGATACGGACACGGGGAGTTTGGGCTATGGCTACACCTTC. The full variable domain, in which reference TRBV29-1 and TRBJ1-2 provide the parts outside the CDR3, is SAVISQKPSRDICQRGTSLTIQCQVDSQVTMMFWYRQQPGQSLTLIATANQGSEATYESGFVIDKFPISRPNLTFSTLTVSNMSPEDSSIYLCSVDTDTGSLGYGYTFGSGTRLTVV.

The chain employs TRBV20-1 and TRBJ2-3; D perhaps matches TRBD2 (6 bases). V gave up 5 bases and J gave up 2 bases, with 11 bases separating them. The germline gives CDR1 DFQATT, CDR2 SNEGSKA (reference sequence). The CDR3 runs to 13 residues. CDR3 sequence (DNA): TGCAGTGCTGGAGGGACTCCCACAGATACGCAGTATTTT. It yields the protein CSAGGTPTDTQYF.

Turning to this clonotype: No conserved phenylalanine or tryptophan ends this CDR3, so it is likely a read error. This chain links TRBV20-1 with TRBJ1-2, with TRBD1 as a possible D gene (5 bases). Germline V lookup: CDR1 DFQATT, CDR2 SNEGSKA (reference sequence). The CDR3 totals 15 residues. The V end lost 0 bases, the J end lost 1 base, and 12 bases lay between the germline ends. CDR3 amino acids: CSARDGRGVNYGYTL. CDR3 sequence (DNA): TGCAGTGCTAGAGATGGACGAGGGGTTAACTATGGCTACACCCTC.

This clonotype was picked up a small number of times. The genes are TRBV24-1 and TRBJ2-1; the match to TRBD1 covers 9 bases. This CDR3 region has 15 residues. Germline V lookup: CDR1 KGHDR, CDR2 SFDVKD. V lost 5 bases, J lost 8 bases, and 9 bases stayed unmatched. The CDR3, as DNA: TGTGCCACCAGTGCCGGGGGACAGGGCATGGATGAGCAGTTCTTC. Translation gives CATSAGGQGMDEQFF.

The sample holds one count of this clonotype. The rearrangement links TRBV4-1 to TRBJ1-2, with a tentative D call TRBD1 (5 bases). Germline V gene data show CDR1 as MGHRA and CDR2 as YSYEKL. Trimming cost V 0 bases and J 8 bases, with 16 bases left between them. This CDR3 contains 15 residues. CDR3 sequence (DNA): TGCGCCAGCAGCCAAGATCCGACCCCTTGGGACGGCTACACCTTC. Its translation is CASSQDPTPWDGYTF.